A selection of T cell receptor beta chains follows, all from one sample in a study of T-cell memory formation after mild COVID-19. MiXCR was run by TCRdb on the 5' RACE reads, yielding one entry per CDR3 protein. Of 250,000 to 300,000 distinct CDR3 sequences listed, more than 15% are singletons. The material sequenced was PBMCs or a T cell subset sorted from them (not recorded which). These receptors originate from a man between 18 and 29 years old who had mild COVID-19 (a few samples of this study predate the infection). Cell type and time point are not known. CDR3s include the opening cysteine and the closing phenylalanine or tryptophan. A D gene is named only where the DNA matches it firmly. The listing skips clone size in some rows; elsewhere it reads once, few, many or a size class.

d_gene: -; j_gene: TRBJ1-2; abundance: -; v_gene: TRBV6-2/TRBV6-3; CDR3nt: TGTGCCAGCAGTTACTCGAGAGGGGCCGCCGCGAACTATGGCTACACCTTC; CDR3aa: CASSYSRGAAANYGYTF
d_gene: -; j_gene: TRBJ1-1; abundance: -; v_gene: TRBV5-1; CDR3nt: TGCGCCAGCAGCTGGGACGCCGCTGAAGCTTTCTTT; CDR3aa: CASSWDAAEAFF
d_gene: -; j_gene: TRBJ1-5; abundance: few; v_gene: TRBV7-9; CDR3nt: TGTGCCAGCAGCCCCGGAGGGTTTAGCAATCAGCCCCAGCATTTT; CDR3aa: CASSPGGFSNQPQHF
d_gene: -; j_gene: TRBJ2-3; abundance: few; v_gene: TRBV12-3/TRBV12-4; CDR3nt: TGTGCCAGCACCAGACCCCCCGCAGATACGCAGTATTTT; CDR3aa: CASTRPPADTQYF
d_gene: -; j_gene: TRBJ1-1; abundance: many; v_gene: TRBV11-3; CDR3nt: TGTGCCAGCAGCCCGGGGGCTACTGAAGCTTTCTTT; CDR3aa: CASSPGATEAFF
d_gene: -; j_gene: TRBJ1-2; abundance: few; v_gene: TRBV14; CDR3nt: TGTGCCAGCAGCCGACCCCTGGCAGCTAGCTATGGCTACACCTTC; CDR3aa: CASSRPLAASYGYTF
d_gene: -; j_gene: TRBJ2-2; abundance: few; v_gene: TRBV15; CDR3nt: TGTGCCACCAGCAGAGGGTCAGGGTTCGGGGAGCTGTTTTTT; CDR3aa: CATSRGSGFGELFF
d_gene: -; j_gene: TRBJ2-6; abundance: -; v_gene: TRBV2; CDR3nt: TGTGCCAGCTCGGTCGGGCAGGGTGTCAACGTCCTGACTTTC; CDR3aa: CASSVGQGVNVLTF
d_gene: -; j_gene: TRBJ1-2; abundance: -; v_gene: TRBV7-9; CDR3nt: TGTGCCAGCAGCACCCGGCCCAACTGGGGCTATGGCTACACCTTC; CDR3aa: CASSTRPNWGYGYTF
d_gene: TRBD2; j_gene: TRBJ2-5; abundance: few; v_gene: TRBV5-4; CDR3nt: TGTGCCAGCAGCTTTAGCATTAGCGGGGGCCAAGAGACCCAGTACTTC; CDR3aa: CASSFSISGGQETQYF
d_gene: TRBD1; j_gene: TRBJ1-6; abundance: -; v_gene: TRBV14; CDR3nt: TGTGCCAGCAGACAAGGACAGGGGGAAAGATCACCCCTCCACTTT; CDR3aa: CASRQGQGERSPLHF
d_gene: -; j_gene: TRBJ2-3; abundance: -; v_gene: TRBV7-9; CDR3nt: TGTGCCAGCAGCTTGGTAATGGGGGAGTCGCAGTATTTT; CDR3aa: CASSLVMGESQYF
d_gene: TRBD1; j_gene: TRBJ1-3; abundance: -; v_gene: TRBV20-1; CDR3nt: TGCAGTGCTAGACCGGGACAGGGAACGGGAAACACCATATATTTT; CDR3aa: CSARPGQGTGNTIYF
d_gene: -; j_gene: TRBJ1-1; abundance: few; v_gene: TRBV20-1; CDR3nt: TGCAGTGCTAGAGATCTTAGGCTGTTCGCGAACACTGAAGCTTTCTTT; CDR3aa: CSARDLRLFANTEAFF
d_gene: TRBD2; j_gene: TRBJ2-7; abundance: hyperexpanded; v_gene: TRBV27; CDR3nt: TGTGCCAGCAGCCAATGGGGGGGTACGCCCTACGAGCAGTACTTC; CDR3aa: CASSQWGGTPYEQYF
d_gene: -; j_gene: TRBJ2-1; abundance: -; v_gene: TRBV12-3/TRBV12-4; CDR3nt: TGTGCCAGCAGTTTATTACCCAGAGAAGAGCAGTTCTTC; CDR3aa: CASSLLPREEQFF
d_gene: -; j_gene: TRBJ2-3; abundance: few; v_gene: TRBV6-2/TRBV6-3; CDR3nt: TGTGCCAGCAGTTACGGGGGGTCGGCAGATACGCAGTATTTT; CDR3aa: CASSYGGSADTQYF
d_gene: -; j_gene: TRBJ1-6; abundance: few; v_gene: TRBV20-1; CDR3nt: TGCAGTGCTCAAACAGGGATTCCCCTCCACTTT; CDR3aa: CSAQTGIPLHF
d_gene: -; j_gene: TRBJ2-7; abundance: few; v_gene: TRBV4-1; CDR3nt: TGCGCCAGCAGCCAAGAAGGGGGAGGGAGCGGGTACGAGCAGTACTTC; CDR3aa: CASSQEGGGSGYEQYF
d_gene: -; j_gene: TRBJ2-3; abundance: many; v_gene: TRBV5-1; CDR3nt: TGCGCCAGCAGCTTGGGGGCGACAGACACAGATACGCAGTATTTT; CDR3aa: CASSLGATDTDTQYF
d_gene: -; j_gene: TRBJ1-2; abundance: -; v_gene: TRBV27; CDR3nt: TGTGCCAGCAGTTTACGGGGGGCCCGTGGCTACACCTTC; CDR3aa: CASSLRGARGYTF
d_gene: -; j_gene: TRBJ1-1; abundance: -; v_gene: TRBV12-3/TRBV12-4; CDR3nt: TGTGCCAGCAGCCTGGTGCAAAGCCCTGAAGCTTTCTTT; CDR3aa: CASSLVQSPEAFF
d_gene: TRBD1; j_gene: TRBJ1-6; abundance: few; v_gene: TRBV6-5; CDR3nt: TGTGCCAGCAGTTACTCGACAGGGCGCTCTTCACCCCTCCACTTT; CDR3aa: CASSYSTGRSSPLHF
d_gene: -; j_gene: TRBJ2-5; abundance: few; v_gene: TRBV11-2; CDR3nt: TGTGCCAGCAGCTTTTCGGATGACAAGTACCAAGAGACCCAGTACTTC; CDR3aa: CASSFSDDKYQETQYF
d_gene: -; j_gene: TRBJ1-3; abundance: -; v_gene: TRBV28; CDR3nt: TGTGCCAGCAGTTTATTGGCCCCCGGAGGAAACACCATATATTTT; CDR3aa: CASSLLAPGGNTIYF
d_gene: TRBD2; j_gene: TRBJ2-3; abundance: few; v_gene: TRBV6-5; CDR3nt: TGTGCCGCTCAGCGGGGGCCCACAGATACGCAGTATTTT; CDR3aa: CAAQRGPTDTQYF
d_gene: -; j_gene: TRBJ1-2; abundance: few; v_gene: TRBV25-1; CDR3nt: TGTGCCAGCAGTGGGGGTTACGGCCCGTACACCTTC; CDR3aa: CASSGGYGPYTF
d_gene: -; j_gene: TRBJ1-2; abundance: -; v_gene: TRBV5-1; CDR3nt: TGCGCCAGCAGTTCGACACCTGCTAACTATGGCTACACCTTC; CDR3aa: CASSSTPANYGYTF
d_gene: -; j_gene: TRBJ2-3; abundance: -; v_gene: TRBV7-2; CDR3nt: TGTGCCAGCAGCCGCCCCGGGGATACGCAGTATTTT; CDR3aa: CASSRPGDTQYF
d_gene: -; j_gene: TRBJ1-4; abundance: -; v_gene: TRBV10-3; CDR3nt: TGTGCCATCAGCCGGGACTTGGATGAAAAACTGTTTTTT; CDR3aa: CAISRDLDEKLFF
d_gene: -; j_gene: TRBJ2-5; abundance: few; v_gene: TRBV4-1; CDR3nt: TGCGCCAGCAGCCCGGGGACGGACCAAGAGACCCAGTACTTC; CDR3aa: CASSPGTDQETQYF
d_gene: -; j_gene: TRBJ2-5; abundance: -; v_gene: TRBV20-1; CDR3nt: TGCAGTGCTAGAGGTCCAGGGTTATGGGTGGGAGAGACCCAGTACTTC; CDR3aa: CSARGPGLWVGETQYF
d_gene: -; j_gene: TRBJ1-1; abundance: few; v_gene: TRBV28; CDR3nt: TGTGCCAGCAGTTTTGACGTTCCCACCTTGAACACTGAAGCTTTCTTT; CDR3aa: CASSFDVPTLNTEAFF
d_gene: TRBD2; j_gene: TRBJ2-3; abundance: few; v_gene: TRBV12-3/TRBV12-4; CDR3nt: TGTGCCAGCAGTTTAAACTCGGCGGGGGGAAGCACAGATACGCAGTATTTT; CDR3aa: CASSLNSAGGSTDTQYF
d_gene: -; j_gene: TRBJ1-4; abundance: -; v_gene: TRBV19; CDR3nt: TGTGCCAGTAGTATGAAACAGGATGAAAAACTGTTTTTT; CDR3aa: CASSMKQDEKLFF
d_gene: TRBD1; j_gene: TRBJ2-7; abundance: many; v_gene: TRBV7-2; CDR3nt: TGTGCCAGCAGCTTAGCGGCCGGGACAGACTACGAGCAGTACTTC; CDR3aa: CASSLAAGTDYEQYF
d_gene: -; j_gene: TRBJ2-1; abundance: many; v_gene: TRBV7-3; CDR3nt: TGTGCCAGCAGCCCACGAAAATACGCCGGGGGCAAGGAGCAGTTCTTC; CDR3aa: CASSPRKYAGGKEQFF
d_gene: -; j_gene: TRBJ1-2; abundance: many; v_gene: TRBV20-1; CDR3nt: TGCAGTGCCCAAGGAGGGTATGGCTACACCTTC; CDR3aa: CSAQGGYGYTF
d_gene: TRBD1; j_gene: TRBJ1-5; abundance: -; v_gene: TRBV7-9; CDR3nt: TGTGCCAGCAGCAGCGGGACAGGTTATAGCAATCAGCCCCAGCATTTT; CDR3aa: CASSSGTGYSNQPQHF
d_gene: -; j_gene: TRBJ1-5; abundance: few; v_gene: TRBV7-2; CDR3nt: TGTGCCAGCAGCTTAGGACCACGGGAGGGAAATCAGCCCCAGCATTTT; CDR3aa: CASSLGPREGNQPQHF
d_gene: -; j_gene: TRBJ1-6; abundance: -; v_gene: TRBV5-1; CDR3nt: TGCGCCAGCAGCCTAGAGGGGCACACCGTCTATAATTCACCCCTCCACTTT; CDR3aa: CASSLEGHTVYNSPLHF
d_gene: -; j_gene: TRBJ2-5; abundance: few; v_gene: TRBV9; CDR3nt: TGTGCCAGCAGCGTATGGGGCCTAGCAGAGACCCAGTACTTC; CDR3aa: CASSVWGLAETQYF
d_gene: -; j_gene: TRBJ2-1; abundance: many; v_gene: TRBV19; CDR3nt: TGTGCCAGTAGGGACCTGGGATACAATGAGCAGTTCTTC; CDR3aa: CASRDLGYNEQFF
d_gene: -; j_gene: TRBJ2-5; abundance: -; v_gene: TRBV7-2; CDR3nt: TGTGCCAGCAGCTTAGAAGGCTCGACCCAGTACTTC; CDR3aa: CASSLEGSTQYF